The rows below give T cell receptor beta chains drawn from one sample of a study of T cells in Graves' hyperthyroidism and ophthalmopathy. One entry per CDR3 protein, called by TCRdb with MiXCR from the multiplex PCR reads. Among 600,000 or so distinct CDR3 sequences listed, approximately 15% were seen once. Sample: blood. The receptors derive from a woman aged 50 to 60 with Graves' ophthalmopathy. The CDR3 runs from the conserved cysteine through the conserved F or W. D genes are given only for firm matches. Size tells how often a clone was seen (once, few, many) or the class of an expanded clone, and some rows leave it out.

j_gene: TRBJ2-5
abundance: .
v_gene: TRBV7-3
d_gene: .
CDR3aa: CASSRSRKETQYF
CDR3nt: TGTGCCAGCAGCCGGAGCCGTAAAGAGACCCAGTACTTC

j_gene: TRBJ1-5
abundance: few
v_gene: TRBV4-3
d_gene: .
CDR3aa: CASSQDRAASNQPQHF
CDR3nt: TGCGCCAGCAGCCAAGATCGGGCGGCTAGCAATCAGCCCCAGCATTTT

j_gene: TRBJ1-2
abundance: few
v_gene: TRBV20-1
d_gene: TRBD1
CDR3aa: CSASRDRGQANYGYTF
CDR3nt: TGCAGTGCTAGCCGCGACAGGGGCCAAGCTAACTATGGCTACACCTTC

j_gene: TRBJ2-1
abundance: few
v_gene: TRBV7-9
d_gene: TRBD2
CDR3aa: CASSPRLSGRAGSYNEQFF
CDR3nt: TGTGCCAGCAGCCCTCGATTGAGCGGGAGGGCCGGCTCCTACAATGAGCAGTTCTTC

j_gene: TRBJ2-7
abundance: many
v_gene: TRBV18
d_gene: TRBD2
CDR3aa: CASSTTSGISEQYF
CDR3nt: TGTGCCAGCTCAACGACTAGCGGGATTAGCGAGCAGTACTTC

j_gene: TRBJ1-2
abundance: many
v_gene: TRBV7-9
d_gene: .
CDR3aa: CASSLAGGGYGYTF
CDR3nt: TGTGCCAGCAGCTTAGCTGGAGGTGGCTATGGCTACACCTTC

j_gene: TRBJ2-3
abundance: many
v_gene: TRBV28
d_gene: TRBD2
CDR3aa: CASSRPGTSGSDTQYF
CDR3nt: TGTGCCAGCAGTAGACCCGGGACTAGCGGGAGCGATACGCAGTATTTT

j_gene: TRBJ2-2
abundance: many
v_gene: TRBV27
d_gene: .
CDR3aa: CASSYANTGELFF
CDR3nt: TGTGCCAGCAGTTACGCGAACACCGGGGAGCTGTTTTTT

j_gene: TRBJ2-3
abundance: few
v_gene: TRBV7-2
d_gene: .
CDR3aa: CASSLIDLTDTQYF
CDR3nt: TGTGCCAGCAGCTTAATCGACCTCACAGATACGCAGTATTTT

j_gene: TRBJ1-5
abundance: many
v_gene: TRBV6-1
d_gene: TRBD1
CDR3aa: CASSVQGEEQPQHF
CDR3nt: TGTGCCAGCAGTGTTCAGGGGGAGGAACAGCCCCAGCATTTT

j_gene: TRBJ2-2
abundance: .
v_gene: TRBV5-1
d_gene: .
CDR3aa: CASRQADWNTGELFF
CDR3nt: TGCGCCAGCAGGCAGGCAGACTGGAACACCGGGGAGCTGTTTTTT

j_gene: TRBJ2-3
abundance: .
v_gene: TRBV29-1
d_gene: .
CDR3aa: CSVEDLAKLQYF
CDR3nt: TGCAGCGTTGAAGATTTGGCAAAATTGCAGTATTTT

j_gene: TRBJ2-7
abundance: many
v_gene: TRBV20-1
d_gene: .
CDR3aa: CSARAPGQAYEQYF
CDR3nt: TGCAGTGCTAGAGCCCCCGGTCAAGCGTACGAGCAGTACTTC

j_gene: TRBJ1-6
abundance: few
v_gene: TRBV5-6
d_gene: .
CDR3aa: CASSGQLSPLHF
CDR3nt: TGTGCCAGCAGCGGACAGCTTTCACCCCTCCACTTT

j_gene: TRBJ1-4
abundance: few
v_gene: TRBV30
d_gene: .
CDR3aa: CAWSGGVATNEKLFF
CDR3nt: TGTGCCTGGAGCGGAGGCGTTGCAACTAATGAAAAACTGTTTTTT

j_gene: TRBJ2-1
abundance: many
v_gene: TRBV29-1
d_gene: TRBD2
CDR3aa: CSERGGPGNEQFF
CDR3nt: TGCAGCGAAAGGGGAGGGCCGGGTAATGAGCAGTTCTTC

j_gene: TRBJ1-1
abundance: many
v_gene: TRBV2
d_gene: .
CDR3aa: CASSNRRDPQAFF
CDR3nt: TGTGCCAGCAGTAACAGGCGCGACCCACAAGCTTTCTTT

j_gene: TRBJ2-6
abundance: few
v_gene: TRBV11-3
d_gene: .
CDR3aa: CASSLVSSGANVLTF
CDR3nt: TGTGCCAGCAGCTTAGTATCTTCAGGGGCCAACGTCCTGACTTTC

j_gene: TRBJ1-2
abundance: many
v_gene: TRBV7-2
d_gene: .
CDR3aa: CASSLSWTAHHGYTF
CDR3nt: TGTGCCAGCAGCTTAAGTTGGACAGCCCATCATGGCTACACCTTC

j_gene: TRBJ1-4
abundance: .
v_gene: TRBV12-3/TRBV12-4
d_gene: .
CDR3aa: CASSLLEEKLFF
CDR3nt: TGTGCCAGCAGTCTCCTAGAGGAAAAACTGTTTTTT

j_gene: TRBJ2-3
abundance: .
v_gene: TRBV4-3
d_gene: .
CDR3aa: CASSQGQISTDTQYF
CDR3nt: TGCGCCAGCAGCCAAGGACAGATTAGCACAGATACGCAGTATTTT

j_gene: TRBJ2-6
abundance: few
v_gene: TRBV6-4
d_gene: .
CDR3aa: CASSDSNTGANVLTF
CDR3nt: TGTGCCAGCAGTGACTCTAATACTGGGGCCAACGTCCTGACTTTC

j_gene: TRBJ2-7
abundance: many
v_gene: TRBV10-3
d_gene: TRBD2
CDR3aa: CAISGLGVAGVSYEQYF
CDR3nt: TGTGCCATCAGTGGGCTCGGGGTAGCGGGAGTCTCCTACGAGCAGTACTTC

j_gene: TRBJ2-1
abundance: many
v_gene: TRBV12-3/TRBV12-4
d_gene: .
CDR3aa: CASSLVRWPPTGFDEQFF
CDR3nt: TGTGCCAGCAGTTTAGTCCGTTGGCCACCAACCGGGTTTGATGAGCAGTTCTTC

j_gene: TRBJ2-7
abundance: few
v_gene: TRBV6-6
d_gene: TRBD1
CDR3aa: CASSYDRVREQYF
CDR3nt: TGTGCCAGCAGTTACGACAGGGTGCGAGAGCAGTACTTC

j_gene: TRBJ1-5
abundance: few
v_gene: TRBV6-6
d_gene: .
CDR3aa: CASSYSTSGAGQHF
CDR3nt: TGTGCCAGCAGTTACTCGACGTCGGGGGCCGGACAGCATTTT

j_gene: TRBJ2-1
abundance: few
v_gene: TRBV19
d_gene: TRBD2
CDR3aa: CASSIRTSGIYNEQFF
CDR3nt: TGTGCCAGTAGCATCCGGACTAGCGGGATCTACAATGAGCAGTTCTTC